Below, 20 T cell receptor beta chains from the same sample are listed, as sequenced in a study of T-cell reconstitution after alpha-beta-depleted transplantation in children. Unique molecular identifiers were used in preparing the TCRbeta library. TCRdb independently ran MiXCR on the PCR reads; one entry per CDR3 protein. Of some 78,000 distinct CDR3 sequences listed, around 14% are singletons. The sequencing used PBMCs, mostly from graft donor cells, collected 180 days after TCRalphabeta/CD19-depleted stem cell transplant. These receptors all stem from a male patient aged 2-10 years who had a stem cell transplant for acute lymphoblastic leukemia, so the T cells may come from the graft donor.

This clonotype was detected only a few times. V and J are TRBV27 and TRBJ2-2; TRBD1 matches at 8 bases. CDR1 and CDR2 (germline): MNHEY, SMNVEV (reference sequence). The CDR3 loop spans 14 amino acids. J was trimmed by 5 bases and V by 4 bases; bases with no gene match: 3. The chain's CDR3 is CASSWDRRTGELFF. In nucleotides, the CDR3 is TGTGCCAGCAGTTGGGACAGGAGGACCGGGGAGCTGTTTTTT.

The chain is built from TRBV9 and TRBJ2-7, with D perhaps matching TRBD1 (6 bases). Germline values: CDR1 SGDLS, CDR2 YYNGEE. CDR3 length equals 14 residues. The V end lost 3 bases, the J end lost 2 bases, and 12 bases lay between the germline ends. CDR3 bases: TGTGCCAGCAGCGCGACAGGAAGGCCCTACGAGCAGTACTTC. It is translated as CASSATGRPYEQYF. The complete variable domain, with remaining parts taken from reference TRBV9 and TRBJ2-7, reads DSGVTQTPKHLITATGQRVTLRCSPRSGDLSVYWYQQSLDQGLQFLIQYYNGEERAKGNILERFSAQQFPDLHSELNLSSLELGDSALYFCASSATGRPYEQYFGPGTRLTVT.

The rearrangement joins TRBV7-9 to TRBJ2-5, with D maybe TRBD2 (6 bases). Germline CDR1 is SEHNR and CDR2 is FQNEAQ (reference sequence). The V end was cut by 3 bases, the J end by 1 base, with 9 bases between. This CDR3 is built from 14 residues. CDR3: CASSFLAFQETQYF. The CDR3 coding sequence is TGTGCCAGCAGCTTCCTAGCGTTCCAAGAGACCCAGTACTTC.

This clonotype occurred many times. The chain has TRBV5-8 and TRBJ1-5, with D possibly being TRBD1 (5 bases). The germline gives CDR1 SGHTS, CDR2 YDEGEE. V lost 4 bases and J lost 4, with 18 bases in between. This CDR3 is 16 amino acids long. As DNA, the CDR3 is TGTGCCAGCAGCCTGTCCCGGGACGGTTCAAATCAGCCCCAGCATTTT. Translating it yields CASSLSRDGSNQPQHF.

The sample holds a few counts of this clonotype. V is TRBV27 and J is TRBJ1-1; possibly TRBD1 for D (6 bases). Looked up from germline, CDR1 is MNHEY and CDR2 is SMNVEV (reference sequence). V lost 5 bases and J 0 bases, leaving 13 bases between the germline ends. The CDR3 is made up of 15 amino acids. The CDR3: CASSTRTAMNTEAFF. The CDR3 DNA follows: TGTGCCAGCAGTACGCGGACAGCCATGAACACTGAAGCTTTCTTT.

The chain combines TRBV4-2 with TRBJ1-6; TRBD1 agrees at 7 bases. This CDR3 has 17 amino acids. J gave up 4 bases and V 3 bases, and 9 bases lay outside the gene matches. Germline values: CDR1 LGHNA, CDR2 YNFKEQ. The CDR3 coding sequence is TGTGCCAGCAGCCAGGCCGGGACAGATATTTATAATTCACCCCTCCACTTT. Translated, it gives CASSQAGTDIYNSPLHF.

The V call is TRBV5-1, the J call TRBJ2-5; 7 nucleotides align to TRBD1. Germline lookup yields CDR1 SGHRS and CDR2 YFSETQ. The CDR3 has 14 amino acids. V shed 4 bases, J shed 2 bases, and the junction held 5 bases outside the gene matches. CDR3 DNA sequence: TGCGCCAGCAGCCTGACAGGGCATCAAGAGACCCAGTACTTC. Translating it yields CASSLTGHQETQYF.

The CDR3 nucleotides are TGTGCCAGCAGCGTAGAGAAGGGTGGGGATGGCTACACCTTC. This translates into CASSVEKGGDGYTF. The V and J genes are TRBV9 and TRBJ1-2, with D unresolved. V was cut by 0 bases and J by 6 bases, with 12 bases left in between. The length of the CDR3 is 14 residues. Looked up from germline, CDR1 is SGDLS and CDR2 is YYNGEE.

This clonotype was recorded at least ten times. CDR3 in amino acids: CSVEPRGSGNNEQFF. As DNA, the CDR3 is TGCAGCGTTGAGCCCAGGGGGAGCGGAAACAATGAGCAGTTCTTC. The chain is built from TRBV29-1 and TRBJ2-1, with TRBD1 matching over 7 bases. The CDR3 is made up of 15 amino acids. The V gene end was trimmed by 3 bases and the J gene end by 5 bases; junction bases not matched to a gene: 10. Germline V gives CDR1 SQVTM, CDR2 ANQGSEA.

This clonotype was counted ten times or more. The rearrangement uses TRBV27 and TRBJ2-7, with 8 bases identical to TRBD2. The CDR3 sequence is 14 residues long. Germline V gene data show CDR1 as MNHEY and CDR2 as SMNVEV (reference sequence). The V segment lost 3 bases and the J segment 5 bases; nucleotides outside the gene matches: 6. CDR3 region: CASSFDGRANEQYF. CDR3 bases: TGTGCCAGCAGTTTCGACGGGAGGGCCAACGAGCAGTACTTC.

This chain links TRBV6-1 with TRBJ1-2; a possible D gene is TRBD1 (5 bases). V was clipped by 9 bases and J by 0 bases, with 11 bases between them. CDR1 is MNHNS, CDR2 SASEGT, per germline. The CDR3 contains 13 residues. The CDR3 is CASIRGPNYGYTF. CDR3 in DNA: TGTGCCAGTATTAGGGGACCTAACTATGGCTACACCTTC.

V gene TRBV20-1 combines with J gene TRBJ2-5; D is ambiguous. The germline gives CDR1 DFQATT, CDR2 SNEGSKA (reference sequence). This CDR3 is 12 amino acids long. Here the CDR3 DNA reads TGCAGGGCGGACGGCCGTCAAGAGACCCAGTACTTC. Its translation is CRADGRQETQYF.

The rearrangement joins TRBV7-2 to TRBJ2-1, with D uncertain. Trimming left V 0 bases short and J 8 bases short, with 11 bases between. The CDR3 spans 14 residues. The germline V gene has CDR1 SGHTA and CDR2 FQGNSA. The CDR3 DNA reads as TGTGCCAGCAGCTTAGCGCAGTCTTTGCATGAGCAGTTCTTC. Protein product: CASSLAQSLHEQFF.

This clonotype was detected only a few times. This rearrangement joins TRBV7-9 to TRBJ2-1; unclear D gene. CDR3 length: 15 amino acids. Germline values: CDR1 SEHNR, CDR2 FQNEAQ (reference sequence). V was trimmed by 0 bases and J by 2 bases, leaving 8 bases between them. Here the CDR3 DNA reads TGTGCCAGCAGCTTAGCCCTAGGCGCCTACAATGAGCAGTTCTTC. This encodes CASSLALGAYNEQFF.

This clonotype occurred a few times. This sequence joins TRBV7-9 and TRBJ2-7; D call uncertain. Germline CDR1 SEHNR, CDR2 FQNEAQ (reference sequence). The V and J ends lost 2 bases and 4 bases respectively, with 9 bases between them. The CDR3 loop spans 13 amino acids. Written as DNA, the CDR3 is TGTGCCAGCAGCTTACCAGCCACTTACGAGCAGTACTTC. It specifies CASSLPATYEQYF.

CDR3: CASSLRQRGSSYNEQFF. The CDR3 DNA is TGTGCCAGCAGCTTAAGGCAGCGGGGAAGTTCCTACAATGAGCAGTTCTTC. The genes are TRBV7-8 and TRBJ2-1; 7 bases are shared with TRBD2. The CDR3 runs 17 residues. J was trimmed by 1 base and V by 2 bases; bases with no gene match: 8. Germline values: CDR1 SGHVS, CDR2 FQNEAQ.

In this sample, this clonotype turned up many times. The chain joins TRBV29-1 to TRBJ1-1; 7 nucleotides line up with TRBD1. V was clipped by 7 bases and J by 0 bases; unmatched bases: 5. CDR3 size: 13 residues. Germline CDR1 reads SQVTM; CDR2 reads ANQGSEA. CDR3 coding DNA: TGCAGCGCCCACAGGGGTCTGAACACTGAAGCTTTCTTT. It yields the protein CSAHRGLNTEAFF.

This clonotype was picked up a small number of times. The chain couples TRBV6-2 or TRBV6-3 to TRBJ2-5; D gene unclear. V lost 1 base and J lost 7, with 4 bases in between. This CDR3 is 11 amino acids long. CDR1 is MNHEY and CDR2 is SVGEGT in the germline V gene. CDR3: CASSYYGTQYF. The DNA for the CDR3 is TGTGCCAGCAGTTACTACGGGACCCAGTACTTC.

This clonotype showed up just once. One junction end disagrees with the germline gene, perhaps due to a read error. V usage is TRBV7-9 and J usage is TRBJ2-7; D not certain. Germline values: CDR1 SEHNR, CDR2 FQNEAQ (reference sequence). This CDR3 has 12 residues. The chain's CDR3 is CASSSSSYEQSF. For the CDR3, the DNA is TGTGCCAGCAGCTCGTCTTCCTACGAGCAGTCCTTC.

Note on this clonotype: Germline is not matched at one junction end, which may reflect a read error. The chain couples TRBV6-1 to TRBJ1-1; D perhaps matches TRBD1 (5 bases). The CDR3 runs 14 residues. Germline assignment: CDR1 MNHNS and CDR2 SASEGT. The CDR3 sequence: CASGPRTINTEALF. The CDR3 region has the DNA TGTGCCAGCGGCCCTCGGACAATAAACACTGAAGCTCTCTTT.